This is a list of T cell receptor beta chains from one sample in a study of blood T cells in healthy people across ages. MiXCR, run by TCRdb on the 5' RACE reads, gives a single entry per CDR3 protein. The sample records approximately 350,000 distinct CDR3 sequences, approximately 51% being singletons. The sequencing sample was made of blood. These receptors all come from a man aged 55 to 70 in good health. The CDR3 runs from the conserved cysteine through the conserved F or W. The D gene is left open where the match is weak. Clone size is given for some rows only: seen once, a few or many times, or a class if the clone is expanded.

d_call: .
clone_size: .
j_call: TRBJ1-4
v_call: TRBV20-1
cdr3_aa: CSAPQDTPEGEKPFF
cdr3_nt: TGCAGTGCTCCCCAGGACACTCCCGAGGGGGAAAAGCCGTTTTTT

d_call: TRBD2
clone_size: once
j_call: TRBJ2-2
v_call: TRBV20-1
cdr3_aa: CSARTGTMVGGELFF
cdr3_nt: TGCAGTGCTAGGACCGGGACTATGGTGGGCGGGGAGCTGTTTTTT

d_call: .
clone_size: .
j_call: TRBJ2-1
v_call: TRBV7-9
cdr3_aa: CASSYIAMSSYNEQFF
cdr3_nt: TGTGCCAGCAGCTACATAGCGATGAGCTCCTACAATGAGCAGTTCTTC

d_call: TRBD1
clone_size: .
j_call: TRBJ2-3
v_call: TRBV11-3
cdr3_aa: CASSLGQGAIDTQYF
cdr3_nt: TGTGCCAGCAGCTTAGGGCAGGGGGCAATAGATACGCAGTATTTT

d_call: TRBD1
clone_size: .
j_call: TRBJ1-2
v_call: TRBV29-1
cdr3_aa: CSVAPGQGGSGYTF
cdr3_nt: TGCAGCGTAGCGCCGGGACAGGGAGGGAGTGGCTACACCTTC

d_call: .
clone_size: .
j_call: TRBJ1-5
v_call: TRBV12-3/TRBV12-4
cdr3_aa: CASNPTGYSNQPQHF
cdr3_nt: TGTGCCAGCAACCCGACAGGCTATAGCAATCAGCCCCAGCATTTT

d_call: TRBD2
clone_size: .
j_call: TRBJ2-3
v_call: TRBV27
cdr3_aa: CASSLLTSGKGSTDTQYF
cdr3_nt: TGTGCCAGCAGTTTACTAACTAGCGGGAAAGGGAGCACAGATACGCAGTATTTT

d_call: .
clone_size: .
j_call: TRBJ2-7
v_call: TRBV7-2
cdr3_aa: CASSLGRLYTYEQYF
cdr3_nt: TGTGCCAGCAGCTTAGGGAGGCTATATACCTACGAGCAGTACTTC

d_call: TRBD2
clone_size: .
j_call: TRBJ2-7
v_call: TRBV6-5
cdr3_aa: CASSYGGLATYEQYF
cdr3_nt: TGTGCCAGCAGTTATGGAGGACTAGCGACTTACGAGCAGTACTTC

d_call: .
clone_size: few
j_call: TRBJ1-2
v_call: TRBV7-2
cdr3_aa: CASSLDSTNYGYTF
cdr3_nt: TGTGCCAGCAGCTTAGACAGCACGAACTATGGCTACACCTTC

d_call: .
clone_size: .
j_call: TRBJ1-2
v_call: TRBV7-2
cdr3_aa: CASSTQGGGYTF
cdr3_nt: TGTGCCAGCAGCACGCAGGGCGGTGGCTACACCTTC

d_call: .
clone_size: once
j_call: TRBJ1-1
v_call: TRBV6-2/TRBV6-3
cdr3_aa: CASSYSMAGSPNTEAFF
cdr3_nt: TGTGCCAGCAGTTACTCGATGGCAGGGAGCCCGAACACTGAAGCTTTCTTT

d_call: .
clone_size: .
j_call: TRBJ1-1
v_call: TRBV2
cdr3_aa: CASGEGRKAFF
cdr3_nt: TGTGCCAGCGGCGAGGGGCGAAAAGCTTTCTTT

d_call: .
clone_size: .
j_call: TRBJ2-1
v_call: TRBV3-1
cdr3_aa: CASSLGRKYNEQFF
cdr3_nt: TGTGCCAGCAGCCTCGGACGGAAGTACAATGAGCAGTTCTTC

d_call: .
clone_size: .
j_call: TRBJ2-4
v_call: TRBV6-6
cdr3_aa: CASSYPRDVGEQYF
cdr3_nt: TGTGCCAGCAGTTACCCCAGGGATGTGGGTGAGCAGTACTTC

d_call: TRBD2
clone_size: .
j_call: TRBJ2-1
v_call: TRBV15
cdr3_aa: CATSREGGEGYNEQFF
cdr3_nt: TGTGCCACCAGCAGAGAAGGAGGGGAGGGCTACAATGAGCAGTTCTTC

d_call: TRBD2
clone_size: .
j_call: TRBJ2-5
v_call: TRBV6-6
cdr3_aa: CASSMSGGASNEQYF
cdr3_nt: TGTGCCAGCAGCATGAGCGGGGGGGCCTCCAATGAGCAGTACTTC

d_call: .
clone_size: few
j_call: TRBJ2-7
v_call: TRBV29-1
cdr3_aa: CSVEEGHEQYF
cdr3_nt: TGCAGCGTTGAAGAGGGCCACGAGCAGTACTTC

d_call: .
clone_size: many
j_call: TRBJ2-7
v_call: TRBV27
cdr3_aa: CASSVFGTSEQYF
cdr3_nt: TGTGCCAGCAGTGTATTCGGGACGAGCGAGCAGTACTTC

d_call: TRBD1
clone_size: .
j_call: TRBJ1-2
v_call: TRBV10-3
cdr3_aa: CAISGNRGGYGYTF
cdr3_nt: TGTGCCATCAGCGGGAACAGGGGAGGCTATGGCTACACCTTC

d_call: TRBD2
clone_size: .
j_call: TRBJ2-1
v_call: TRBV7-3
cdr3_aa: CASSLTGGVEQFF
cdr3_nt: TGTGCCAGCAGCTTAACGGGAGGGGTCGAGCAGTTCTTC

d_call: TRBD2
clone_size: many
j_call: TRBJ2-1
v_call: TRBV5-1
cdr3_aa: CASSPGLAESSYNEQFF
cdr3_nt: TGCGCCAGCAGCCCTGGACTAGCCGAAAGCTCCTACAATGAGCAGTTCTTC

d_call: TRBD1
clone_size: .
j_call: TRBJ2-1
v_call: TRBV24-1
cdr3_aa: CATRGQGNNEQFF
cdr3_nt: TGTGCCACCAGGGGACAGGGAAACAATGAGCAGTTCTTC

d_call: .
clone_size: .
j_call: TRBJ2-5
v_call: TRBV12-3/TRBV12-4
cdr3_aa: CASSLGGFGQETQYF
cdr3_nt: TGTGCCAGCAGTTTAGGGGGTTTCGGGCAAGAGACCCAGTACTTC

d_call: .
clone_size: many
j_call: TRBJ2-5
v_call: TRBV4-1
cdr3_aa: CASSYVGPQETQYF
cdr3_nt: TGCGCCAGCAGCTACGTAGGCCCCCAAGAGACCCAGTACTTC

d_call: .
clone_size: few
j_call: TRBJ2-5
v_call: TRBV20-1
cdr3_aa: CSARDLAFGETQYF
cdr3_nt: TGCAGTGCTAGAGATCTGGCCTTCGGGGAGACCCAGTACTTC

d_call: .
clone_size: .
j_call: TRBJ2-1
v_call: TRBV28
cdr3_aa: CASSSGGSTYNEQFF
cdr3_nt: TGTGCCAGCAGTTCAGGGGGGTCTACCTACAATGAGCAGTTCTTC

d_call: TRBD1
clone_size: few
j_call: TRBJ2-1
v_call: TRBV5-1
cdr3_aa: CASSFGTNRDRGLDEQFF
cdr3_nt: TGCGCCAGCAGCTTTGGCACTAACCGGGACAGGGGGCTCGATGAGCAGTTCTTC

d_call: TRBD1
clone_size: many
j_call: TRBJ1-4
v_call: TRBV7-2
cdr3_aa: CASSPGQGWKLFF
cdr3_nt: TGTGCCAGCAGCCCCGGACAGGGATGGAAACTGTTTTTT

d_call: TRBD2
clone_size: .
j_call: TRBJ2-7
v_call: TRBV4-3
cdr3_aa: CASSQRRGSSYEQYF
cdr3_nt: TGCGCCAGCAGCCAACGGCGGGGGAGCTCCTACGAGCAGTACTTC

d_call: .
clone_size: .
j_call: TRBJ2-5
v_call: TRBV9
cdr3_aa: CASSAQPDFNEQYF
cdr3_nt: TGTGCCAGCAGCGCGCAACCAGACTTCAATGAGCAGTACTTC

d_call: .
clone_size: few
j_call: TRBJ2-7
v_call: TRBV7-9
cdr3_aa: CASSFTLPEQYF
cdr3_nt: TGTGCCAGCAGCTTCACATTACCCGAGCAGTACTTC

d_call: TRBD2
clone_size: .
j_call: TRBJ2-3
v_call: TRBV28
cdr3_aa: CASSLDVAGGRDTQYF
cdr3_nt: TGTGCCAGCAGTTTAGATGTAGCGGGGGGGCGGGATACGCAGTATTTT

d_call: .
clone_size: .
j_call: TRBJ1-2
v_call: TRBV19
cdr3_aa: CASSKAGTANYGYTF
cdr3_nt: TGTGCCAGTAGTAAGGCGGGCACAGCTAACTATGGCTACACCTTC

d_call: TRBD2
clone_size: .
j_call: TRBJ2-5
v_call: TRBV5-1
cdr3_aa: CASSRTASGRAKETQYF
cdr3_nt: TGCGCCAGCAGCCGGACCGCTAGCGGGAGAGCCAAAGAGACCCAGTACTTC

d_call: .
clone_size: many
j_call: TRBJ2-3
v_call: TRBV25-1
cdr3_aa: CASSLYARTDTQYF
cdr3_nt: TGTGCCAGCAGCCTCTACGCAAGAACAGATACGCAGTATTTT